This entry lists 25 T cell receptor beta chains sequenced from one sample in a study of OX40 agonist ivuxolimab in advanced cancers. The method was immunoSEQ multiplex PCR; TCRdb's version includes in-frame clones alone and lacks a portion of them. Found here are around 80,000 clones, more than 75% of them singletons; the top ten hold less than 3.5%. The specimen was CD4+ or CD8+ T cells sorted from blood, collected in a trial of the OX40 agonist ivuxolimab. These receptor sequences come from an adult with an advanced solid tumor such as melanoma, head and neck, liver or kidney cancer.

This clone has a handful of counts. The chain employs TRBV19 and TRBJ1-1, with D perhaps matching TRBD1 (6 bases). Between the trimmed V and J ends, which lost 11 bases and 5 bases, there was a span of 12 bases. This CDR3 spans 11 amino acids. CDR1 is LNHDA and CDR2 is SQIVND in the germline V gene (reference sequence). The CDR3 nucleotides read TGTGCCGTTACAGGGATGACTGAAGCTTTCTTT. Its translation is CAVTGMTEAFF.

This chain connects TRBV5-4 to TRBJ2-5; 8 nucleotides agree with TRBD1. In germline, CDR1 is SGHNT, CDR2 YYREEE (reference sequence). With V trimmed by 4 bases and J by 3 bases, 2 bases remained unmatched. CDR3 length: 13 amino acids. The CDR3 DNA reads as TGTGCCAGCAGCAAGGACAGGGAAGAGACCCAGTACTTC. Protein product: CASSKDREETQYF.

J is TRBJ1-5 and V is TRBV28; D remains unclear. V was cut by 2 bases and J by 2 bases, with 10 bases left in between. The CDR3 length is 15 residues. CDR1 MDHEN and CDR2 SYDVKM come from the germline V gene. The CDR3, as DNA: TGTGCCAGCAGTTTACCTGACACCCGCAATCAGCCCCAGCATTTT. Translation gives CASSLPDTRNQPQHF. Looking up the rest from reference TRBV28 and TRBJ1-5 gives the full variable domain: DVKVTQSSRYLVKRTGEKVFLECVQDMDHENMFWYRQDPGLGLRLIYFSYDVKMKEKGDIPEGYSVSREKKERFSLILESASTNQTSMYLCASSLPDTRNQPQHFGDGTRLSIL.

The J gene is TRBJ2-1, the V gene TRBV28; D is tentatively TRBD1 or TRBD2 (5 bases each). The germline V gene encodes CDR1 MDHEN and CDR2 SYDVKM. The V end lost 6 bases, the J end lost 1 base, and 13 bases lay between the germline ends. This CDR3 is 15 amino acids long. The CDR3 DNA sequence: TGTGCCAGCAGGCCTGGGGGTAATTCCTACAATGAGCAGTTCTTC. Translating it yields CASRPGGNSYNEQFF.

The V and J genes are TRBV5-1 and TRBJ2-2; TRBD1 matches 7 bases. In germline, CDR1 is SGHRS, CDR2 YFSETQ. After removal of 7 bases from V and 0 bases from J, the junction contained 9 bases not matched to a gene. There are 16 residues in the CDR3. The CDR3: CASQTPGTANTGELFF. In nucleotides, the CDR3 is TGCGCCAGCCAAACTCCCGGGACAGCGAACACCGGGGAGCTGTTTTTT.

This clone came up a few times. The J gene is TRBJ1-2, the V gene TRBV28, with unresolved D. Trimming removed 11 bases at V and 2 bases at J, with 12 bases between. CDR1 and CDR2 from the germline V gene are MDHEN and SYDVKM. The CDR3 length is 12 residues. CDR3 nucleotides: TGTGCCGCCATGGGAGGGAACTATGGCTACACCTTC. It is translated as CAAMGGNYGYTF.

The chain uses TRBV5-6 and TRBJ2-4; D might be TRBD2 (5 bases). The CDR3 spans 14 residues. Per germline, CDR1 SGHDT and CDR2 YYEEEE. V lost 0 bases, J lost 4 bases, and 8 bases lay in between. CDR3 sequence: CASSLGRPKNIQYF. CDR3 DNA: TGTGCCAGCAGCTTGGGGAGGCCGAAAAACATTCAGTACTTC.

The rearrangement links TRBV5-4 to TRBJ2-5; TRBD2 aligns across 9 bases. CDR1 is SGHNT, CDR2 YYREEE, per germline (reference sequence). The CDR3 loop spans 16 amino acids. Trimming removed 4 bases from V and 0 bases from J; junction bases left unmatched: 7. The CDR3 region has the DNA TGTGCCAGCAGCCAAGAGTGGACTAGCGACCAAGAGACCCAGTACTTC. This translates into CASSQEWTSDQETQYF.

The chain combines TRBV10-2 with TRBJ2-7; D is unresolved. Trimming shortened V by 2 bases and J by 4 bases, and 3 bases separated the two germline ends. CDR1 is WSHSY and CDR2 is SAAADI in the germline V gene. CDR3 length: 11 residues. CDR3 coding DNA: TGCGCCAGCAGTGAGGTATACGAGCAGTACGTC. It is translated as CASSEVYEQYV.

The CDR3 DNA follows: TGTGCCAGCAGCCACAGTGGTGGTTCCTATGGCTACACCTTC. Translating it yields CASSHSGGSYGYTF. This rearrangement joins TRBV27 to TRBJ1-2; D is unclear. The CDR3 is made up of 14 amino acids. Germline CDR1 and CDR2: MNHEY and SMNVEV (reference sequence). V was clipped by 6 bases and J by 4 bases, with 15 bases between them.

This chain links TRBV11-1 with TRBJ1-1; D perhaps matches TRBD1 (5 bases). CDR3 length: 14 residues. Germline CDR1 is SGHAT and CDR2 is FQDESV (reference sequence). V lost 3 bases and J lost 4, with 12 bases in between. The CDR3 DNA reads TGTGCCAGCAGCTTGTTGGGGGGAAGCACTGAAGCTTTCTTT. This sequence encodes CASSLLGGSTEAFF.

DNA for the CDR3: TGTGCCAGCAGTGAACTTGACTTTGGGGGTTCTCGGGAGACCCAGTACTTC. This encodes CASSELDFGGSRETQYF. V gene TRBV28 combines with J gene TRBJ2-5; perhaps D is TRBD1 or TRBD2 (5 bases each). The V and J ends lost 5 bases and 5 bases respectively, with 24 bases between them. Germline values: CDR1 MDHEN, CDR2 SYDVKM. This CDR3 spans 17 amino acids.

The J gene is TRBJ2-1, the V gene TRBV7-8; 7 bases are shared with TRBD2. The germline V gene has CDR1 SGHVS and CDR2 FQNEAQ. CDR3 length equals 15 residues. J lost 7 bases, V lost 4 bases, and 10 bases had no gene match. The CDR3 DNA is TGTGCCAGCAGCTCGTACGGGGGGTCCGATAATGAGCAGTTCTTC. Its protein is CASSSYGGSDNEQFF.

V and J are TRBV5-1 and TRBJ2-3; 10 positions match TRBD1. V dropped 2 bases and J dropped 1; count of bases not matched to a gene: 1. Germline assignment: CDR1 SGHRS and CDR2 YFSETQ. The CDR3 loop spans 15 amino acids. The CDR3 loop reads CASSFGTGGTDTQYF. Here the CDR3 DNA reads TGCGCCAGCAGCTTCGGGACAGGGGGCACAGATACGCAGTATTTT. Using reference TRBV5-1 and TRBJ2-3 for the parts outside the CDR3, the full variable domain is KAGVTQTPRYLIKTRGQQVTLSCSPISGHRSVSWYQQTPGQGLQFLFEYFSETQRNKGNFPGRFSGRQFSNSRSEMNVSTLELGDSALYLCASSFGTGGTDTQYFGPGTRLTVL.

This clone was detected only once. The chain combines TRBV6-5 with TRBJ1-5; D not resolved. The CDR3 loop spans 15 amino acids. The V gene's germline CDR1 is MNHEY and CDR2 SVGAGI. The germline V and J ends were trimmed by 5 bases and 2 bases, with 13 bases remaining between them. DNA for the CDR3: TGTGCCAGCAGTAAGACCAGGACGGGCAATCAGCCCCAGCATTTT. This sequence encodes CASSKTRTGNQPQHF.

The V call is TRBV18, the J call TRBJ2-1; 12 bases align to TRBD2. CDR3 length equals 16 residues. Germline V gene data show CDR1 as KGHSH and CDR2 as LQKENI. Trimming removed 3 bases from V and 7 bases from J; junction bases left unmatched: 7. In nucleotides, the CDR3 is TGTGCCAGCTCACCCCGGGAACTAGCGGGGGGTAATGAGCAGTTCTTC. Its protein product is CASSPRELAGGNEQFF.

The chain recombines TRBV7-2 with TRBJ2-7; D may be TRBD1 (7 bases). Per the germline V gene, CDR1 is SGHTA and CDR2 is FQGNSA. V lost 4 bases and J lost 6, with 13 bases in between. The CDR3 is 13 amino acids. The CDR3 DNA reads as TGTGCCAGCAGCTATAGACAGGGAGGCGAGCAGTACGTC. It is translated as CASSYRQGGEQYV.

The V and J genes are TRBV28 and TRBJ2-2; 8 bases map to TRBD1. CDR3 size: 17 residues. The V segment lost 2 bases and the J segment 5 bases; nucleotides outside the gene matches: 10. Germline CDR1 and CDR2: MDHEN and SYDVKM. The CDR3 coding sequence is TGTGCCAGCAGTTTAGGGTTAGACAGGGGCTGGACCGGGGAGCTGTTTTTT. It is translated as CASSLGLDRGWTGELFF.

This chain uses TRBV7-7 with TRBJ2-5; possible D gene TRBD1, 6 bases. The J call may be faulty, since TRBJ2-7 better matches the DNA end. The CDR3 covers 13 residues. The germline CDR1 and CDR2 sequences are SSHAT and FNYEAQ (reference sequence). For the CDR3, the DNA is TGTGCCAGCAGCCTCCGACAGGACTACGAGCAGTACTTC. The encoded protein is CASSLRQDYEQYF.

The J gene is TRBJ2-3, the V gene TRBV7-9, with D hard to call. The CDR3 loop spans 15 amino acids. V gave up 2 bases and J gave up 0 bases, with 9 bases separating them. Germline CDR1 is SEHNR and CDR2 is FQNEAQ (reference sequence). CDR3 nucleotide sequence: TGTGCCAGCAGCTTATTAGATTCTAGCACAGATACGCAGTATTTT. It translates to CASSLLDSSTDTQYF.

J is TRBJ2-7 and V is TRBV15; D is ambiguous. V was cut by 1 base and J by 0 bases, with 13 bases left in between. The CDR3 spans 16 residues. CDR1 and CDR2 from the germline V gene are LNHNV and YYDKDF (reference sequence). This CDR3 reads CATSRGRQESSYEQYF. DNA of the CDR3: TGTGCCACCAGCAGAGGTCGCCAGGAGAGCTCCTACGAGCAGTACTTC.

The J gene is TRBJ2-1, the V gene TRBV19, with D possibly TRBD2 on 6 matching bases. CDR3 size: 17 residues. In germline, CDR1 is LNHDA, CDR2 SQIVND (reference sequence). V lost 3 bases and J lost 3, with 18 bases in between. As DNA, the CDR3 is TGTGCCAGTAGTATGTGGGGAGGAGGGGCCTTCTACAATGAGCAGTTCTTC. It specifies CASSMWGGGAFYNEQFF.

This chain joins TRBV5-4 and TRBJ1-2; D may be TRBD1 (5 bases). The CDR3 is 15 residues long. Trimming shortened V by 1 base and J by 4 bases, and 14 bases separated the two germline ends. Germline V gene data show CDR1 as SGHNT and CDR2 as YYREEE (reference sequence). The CDR3 DNA reads as TGTGCCAGCAGCTTGACCGCAGGGCTGGTCTATGGCTACACCTTC. Translating gives CASSLTAGLVYGYTF. The entire variable domain, with the rest obtained from reference TRBV5-4 and TRBJ1-2, is as follows: ETGVTQSPTHLIKTRGQQVTLRCSSQSGHNTVSWYQQALGQGPQFIFQYYREEENGRGNFPPRFSGLQFPNYSSELNVNALELDDSALYLCASSLTAGLVYGYTFGSGTRLTVV.

The DNA for the CDR3 is TGTGCCAGCAGCTTGCTGGACGCCTCTGGAAACACCATATATTTT. Amino acid sequence: CASSLLDASGNTIYF. This chain connects TRBV5-5 to TRBJ1-3, with D uncertain. CDR1 and CDR2 (germline): SGHKS, YYEKEE (reference sequence). V was trimmed by 1 base and J by 0 bases, leaving 8 bases between them. The CDR3 consists of 15 residues.

This clone appeared a single time. CDR3 sequence: CASSLTGTASYEQYF. The CDR3, as DNA: TGTGCCAGCAGCTTGACCGGGACTGCCTCCTACGAGCAGTACTTC. The chain employs TRBV7-2 and TRBJ2-7; TRBD2 is a possible D gene (6 bases). Germline loops: CDR1 SGHTA, CDR2 FQGNSA. This CDR3 contains 15 residues. Trimming removed 3 bases at V and 0 bases at J, with 12 bases between. Looking up the rest from reference TRBV7-2 and TRBJ2-7 gives the full variable domain: GAGVSQSPSNKVTEKGKDVELRCDPISGHTALYWYRQSLGQGLEFLIYFQGNSAPDKSGLPSDRFSAERTGGSVSTLTIQRTQQEDSAVYLCASSLTGTASYEQYFGPGTRLTVT.